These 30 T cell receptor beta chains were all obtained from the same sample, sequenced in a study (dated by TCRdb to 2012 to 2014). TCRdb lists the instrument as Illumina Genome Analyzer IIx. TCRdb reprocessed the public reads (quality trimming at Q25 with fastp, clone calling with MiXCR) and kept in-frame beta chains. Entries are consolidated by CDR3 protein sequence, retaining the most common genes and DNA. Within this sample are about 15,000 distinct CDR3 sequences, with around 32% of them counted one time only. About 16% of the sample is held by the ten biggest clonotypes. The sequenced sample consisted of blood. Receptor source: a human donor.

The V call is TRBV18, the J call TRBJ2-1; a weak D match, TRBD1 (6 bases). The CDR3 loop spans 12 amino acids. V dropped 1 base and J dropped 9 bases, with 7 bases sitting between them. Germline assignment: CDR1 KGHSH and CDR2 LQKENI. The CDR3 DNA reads TGTGCCAGCTCACCACAACAGGGTGAGCAGTTCTTC. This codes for CASSPQQGEQFF.

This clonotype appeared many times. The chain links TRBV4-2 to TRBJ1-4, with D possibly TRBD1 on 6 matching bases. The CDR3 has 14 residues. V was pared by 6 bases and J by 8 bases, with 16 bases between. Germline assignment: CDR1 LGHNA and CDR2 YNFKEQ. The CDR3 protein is CASRNTGMGEKLFF. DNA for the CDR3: TGTGCCAGCAGGAACACAGGGATGGGAGAAAAACTGTTTTTT.

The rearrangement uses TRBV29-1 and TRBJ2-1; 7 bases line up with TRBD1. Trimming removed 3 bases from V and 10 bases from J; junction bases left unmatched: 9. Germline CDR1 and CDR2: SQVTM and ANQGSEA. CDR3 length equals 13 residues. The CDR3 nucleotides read TGCAGCGTTGATACAGGGGATTCCTACGAGCAGTTCTTC. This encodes CSVDTGDSYEQFF.

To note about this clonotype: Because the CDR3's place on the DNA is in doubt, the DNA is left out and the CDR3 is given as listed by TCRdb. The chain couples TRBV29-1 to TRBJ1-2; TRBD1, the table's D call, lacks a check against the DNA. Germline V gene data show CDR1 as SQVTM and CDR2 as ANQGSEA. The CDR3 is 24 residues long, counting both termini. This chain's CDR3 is CSVDFGEISWTQYFGTGKNYGYTF.

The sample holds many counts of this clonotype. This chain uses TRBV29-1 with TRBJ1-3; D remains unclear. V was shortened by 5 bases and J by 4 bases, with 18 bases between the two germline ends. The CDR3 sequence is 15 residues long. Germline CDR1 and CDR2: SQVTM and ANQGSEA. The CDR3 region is CSVMGGADRGNTIYF. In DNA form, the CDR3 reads TGCAGCGTTATGGGTGGAGCGGACCGAGGAAACACCATATATTTT.

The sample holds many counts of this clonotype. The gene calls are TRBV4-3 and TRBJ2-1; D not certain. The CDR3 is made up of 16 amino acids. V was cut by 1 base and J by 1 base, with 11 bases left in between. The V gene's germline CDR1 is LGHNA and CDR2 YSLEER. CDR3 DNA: TGCGCCAGCAGCCAAGGAGCTCTTTGGTCCTACAATGAGCAGTTCTTC. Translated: CASSQGALWSYNEQFF.

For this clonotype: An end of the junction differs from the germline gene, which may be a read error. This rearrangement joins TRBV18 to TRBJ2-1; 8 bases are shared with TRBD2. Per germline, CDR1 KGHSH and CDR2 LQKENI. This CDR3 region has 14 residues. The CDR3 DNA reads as TGTACCAGCTCACCTCGTGCAGCGGGAGCTGACACGATCTTC. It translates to CTSSPRAAGADTIF.

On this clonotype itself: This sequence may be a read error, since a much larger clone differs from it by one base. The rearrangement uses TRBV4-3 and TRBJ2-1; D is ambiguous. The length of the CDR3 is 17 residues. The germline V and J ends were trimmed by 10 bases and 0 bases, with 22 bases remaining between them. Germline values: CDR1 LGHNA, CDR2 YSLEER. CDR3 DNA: TGCGCCAAAACGACCCCAAGCCCCAGGAGCTCCTACAATGAGCAGTTCTTC. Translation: CAKTTPSPRSSYNEQFF.

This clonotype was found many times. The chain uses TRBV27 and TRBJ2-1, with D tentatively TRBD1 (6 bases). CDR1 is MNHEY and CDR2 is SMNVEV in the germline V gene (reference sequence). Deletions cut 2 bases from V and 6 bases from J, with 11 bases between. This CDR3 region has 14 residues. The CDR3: CASSLGGQVNEQFF. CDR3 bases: TGTGCCAGCAGTTTAGGGGGCCAAGTCAATGAGCAGTTCTTC.

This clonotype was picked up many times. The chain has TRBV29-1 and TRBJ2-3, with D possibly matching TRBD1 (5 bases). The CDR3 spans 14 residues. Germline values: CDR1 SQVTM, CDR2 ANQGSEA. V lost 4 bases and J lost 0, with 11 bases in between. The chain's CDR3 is CSVVSGASTDTQYF. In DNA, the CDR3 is TGCAGCGTTGTTTCTGGGGCGAGCACAGATACGCAGTATTTT.

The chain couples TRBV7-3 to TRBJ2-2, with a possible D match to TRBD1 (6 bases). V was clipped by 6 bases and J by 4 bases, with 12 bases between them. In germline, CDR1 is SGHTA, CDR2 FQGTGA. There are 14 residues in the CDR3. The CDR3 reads CASSLLGGTGELFF. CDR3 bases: TGTGCCAGCAGTTTACTAGGGGGCACCGGGGAGCTGTTTTTT.

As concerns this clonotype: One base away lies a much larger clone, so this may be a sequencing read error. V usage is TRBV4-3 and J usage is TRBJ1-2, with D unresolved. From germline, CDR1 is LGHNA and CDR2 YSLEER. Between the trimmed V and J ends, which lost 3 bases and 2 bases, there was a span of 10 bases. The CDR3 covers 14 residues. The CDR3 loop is CASSHVGGNYGYTF. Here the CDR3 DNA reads TGCGCCAGCAGCCACGTAGGCGGGAACTATGGCTACACCTTC.

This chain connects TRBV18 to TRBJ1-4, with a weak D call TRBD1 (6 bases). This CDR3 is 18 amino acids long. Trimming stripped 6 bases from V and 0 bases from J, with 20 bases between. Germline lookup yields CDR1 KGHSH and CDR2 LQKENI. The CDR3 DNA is TGTGCCAGCTCCCGAAGTGTGGGGGGGCATGCAACTAATGAAAAACTGTTTTTT. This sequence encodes CASSRSVGGHATNEKLFF.

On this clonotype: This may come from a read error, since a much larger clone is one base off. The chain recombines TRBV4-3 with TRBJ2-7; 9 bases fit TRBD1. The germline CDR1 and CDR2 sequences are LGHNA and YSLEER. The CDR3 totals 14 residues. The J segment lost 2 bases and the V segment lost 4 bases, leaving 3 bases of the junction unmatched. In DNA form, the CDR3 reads TGCGCCAGCAGCCGGGGACAGGGAACCTACGAGCAGTACTTC. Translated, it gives CASSRGQGTYEQYF.

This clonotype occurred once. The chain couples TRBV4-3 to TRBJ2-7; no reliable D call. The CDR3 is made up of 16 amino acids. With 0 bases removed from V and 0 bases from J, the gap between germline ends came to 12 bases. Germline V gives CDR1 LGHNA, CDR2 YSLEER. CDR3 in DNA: TGCGCCAGCAGCCAAGATACCCTGGGGTACTCCTACGAGCAGTACTTC. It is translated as CASSQDTLGYSYEQYF.

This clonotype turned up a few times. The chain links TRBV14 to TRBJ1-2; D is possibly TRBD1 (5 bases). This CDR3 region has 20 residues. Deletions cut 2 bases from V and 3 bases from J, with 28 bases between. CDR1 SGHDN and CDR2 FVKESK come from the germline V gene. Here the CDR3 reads CASSQSSTRGRARGDYGYTF. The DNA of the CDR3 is TGTGCCAGCAGCCAATCTAGTACTCGGGGCAGGGCCAGAGGAGACTATGGCTACACCTTC.

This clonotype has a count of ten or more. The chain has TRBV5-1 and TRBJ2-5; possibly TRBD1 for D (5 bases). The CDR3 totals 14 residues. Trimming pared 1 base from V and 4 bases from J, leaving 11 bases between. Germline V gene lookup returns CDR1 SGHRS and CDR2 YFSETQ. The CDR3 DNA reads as TGCGCCAGCAGCTTGTTGAATCAGGGAGAGACCCAGTACTTC. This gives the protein CASSLLNQGETQYF.

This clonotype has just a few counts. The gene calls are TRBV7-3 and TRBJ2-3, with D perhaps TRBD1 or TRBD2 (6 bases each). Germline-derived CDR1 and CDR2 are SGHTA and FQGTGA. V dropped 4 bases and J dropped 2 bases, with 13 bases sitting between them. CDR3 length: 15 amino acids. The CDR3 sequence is CASSSGDFPTDTQYF. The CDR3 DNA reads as TGTGCCAGCAGCTCAGGGGACTTCCCCACAGATACGCAGTATTTT.

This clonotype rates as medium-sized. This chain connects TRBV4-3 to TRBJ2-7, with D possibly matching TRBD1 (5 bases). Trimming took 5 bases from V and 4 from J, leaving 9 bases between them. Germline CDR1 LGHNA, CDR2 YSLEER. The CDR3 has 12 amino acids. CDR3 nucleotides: TGCGCCAGCAGCTATAAGGGGTACGAGCAGTACTTC. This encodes CASSYKGYEQYF.

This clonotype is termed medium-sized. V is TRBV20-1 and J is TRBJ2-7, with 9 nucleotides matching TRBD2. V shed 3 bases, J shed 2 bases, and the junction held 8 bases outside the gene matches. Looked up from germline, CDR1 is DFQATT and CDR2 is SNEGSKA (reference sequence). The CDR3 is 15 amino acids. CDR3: CSASSASGVTYEQYF. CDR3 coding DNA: TGCAGTGCTAGTTCGGCTAGCGGGGTAACCTACGAGCAGTACTTC.

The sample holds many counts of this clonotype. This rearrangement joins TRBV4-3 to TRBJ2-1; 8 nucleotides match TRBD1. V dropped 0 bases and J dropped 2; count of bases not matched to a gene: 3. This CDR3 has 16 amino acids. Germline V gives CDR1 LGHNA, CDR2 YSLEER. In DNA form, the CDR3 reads TGCGCCAGCAGCCAAGATCAGGGGGCGACCTACAATGAGCAGTTCTTC. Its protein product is CASSQDQGATYNEQFF.

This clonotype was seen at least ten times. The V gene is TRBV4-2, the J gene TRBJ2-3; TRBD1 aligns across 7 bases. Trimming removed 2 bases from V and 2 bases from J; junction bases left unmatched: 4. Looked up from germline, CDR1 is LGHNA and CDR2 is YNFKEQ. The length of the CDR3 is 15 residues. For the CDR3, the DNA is TGTGCCAGCAGCCAAACCAAGGGGGCCACAGATACGCAGTATTTT. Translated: CASSQTKGATDTQYF.

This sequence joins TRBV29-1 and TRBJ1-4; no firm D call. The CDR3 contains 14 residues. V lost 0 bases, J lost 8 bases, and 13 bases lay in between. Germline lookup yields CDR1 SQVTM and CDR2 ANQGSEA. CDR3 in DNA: TGCAGCGTTGAAGAGGCCGGACTGGGAGAAAAACTGTTTTTT. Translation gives CSVEEAGLGEKLFF.

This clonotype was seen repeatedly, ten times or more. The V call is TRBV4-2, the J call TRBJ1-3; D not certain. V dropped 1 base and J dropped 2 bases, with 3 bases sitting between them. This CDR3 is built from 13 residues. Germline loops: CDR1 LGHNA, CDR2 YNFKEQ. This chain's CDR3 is CASSQAAGNTIYF. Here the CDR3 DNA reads TGTGCCAGCAGCCAAGCCGCTGGAAACACCATATATTTT.

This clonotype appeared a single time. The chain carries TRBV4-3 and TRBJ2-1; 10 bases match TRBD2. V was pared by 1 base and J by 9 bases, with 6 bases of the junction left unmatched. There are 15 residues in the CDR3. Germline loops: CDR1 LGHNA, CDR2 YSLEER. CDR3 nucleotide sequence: TGCGCCAGCAGCCAAGGTCCTAGCGGGAGTGGTGAGCAGTTCTTC. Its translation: CASSQGPSGSGEQFF.

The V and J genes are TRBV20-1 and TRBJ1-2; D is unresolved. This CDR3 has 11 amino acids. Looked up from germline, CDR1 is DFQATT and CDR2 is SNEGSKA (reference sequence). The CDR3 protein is CRGGGNYGYTF. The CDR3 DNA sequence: TGCAGGGGAGGCGGCAACTATGGCTACACCTTC.

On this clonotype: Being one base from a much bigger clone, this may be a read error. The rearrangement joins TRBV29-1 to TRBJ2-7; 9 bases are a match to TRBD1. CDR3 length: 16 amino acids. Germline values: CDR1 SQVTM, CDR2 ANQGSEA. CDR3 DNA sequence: TGCAGGGACCCCGCCCGGACAGGGGCCCCTTCCTACGAGCAGTACTTC. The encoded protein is CRDPARTGAPSYEQYF.

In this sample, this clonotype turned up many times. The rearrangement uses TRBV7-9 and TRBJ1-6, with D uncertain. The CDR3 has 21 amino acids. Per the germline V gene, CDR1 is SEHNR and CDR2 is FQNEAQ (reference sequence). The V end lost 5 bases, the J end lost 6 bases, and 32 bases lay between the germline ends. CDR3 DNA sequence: TGTGCCAGCAGCCGAATGTGGGGATACGGGAGTAGTTTTTCGGGTAATTCACCCCTCCACTTT. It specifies CASSRMWGYGSSFSGNSPLHF.

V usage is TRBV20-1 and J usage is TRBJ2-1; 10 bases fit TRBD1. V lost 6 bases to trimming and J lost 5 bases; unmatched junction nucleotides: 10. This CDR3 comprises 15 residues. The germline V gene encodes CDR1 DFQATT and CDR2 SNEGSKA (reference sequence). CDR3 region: CSASPGTGADNEQFF. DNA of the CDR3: TGCAGTGCCAGTCCCGGGACAGGGGCTGACAATGAGCAGTTCTTC.

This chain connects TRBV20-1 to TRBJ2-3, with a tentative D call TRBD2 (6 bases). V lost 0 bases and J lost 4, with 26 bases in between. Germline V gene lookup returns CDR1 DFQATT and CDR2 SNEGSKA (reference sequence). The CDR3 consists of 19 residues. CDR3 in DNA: TGCAGTGCTAGAGATCTATTATTGGGAGGTCAATCACGGGCAGATACGCAGTATTTT. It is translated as CSARDLLLGGQSRADTQYF.